The 13 T cell receptor beta chains reported below all come from one sample, sequenced in a study of cytomegalovirus exposure and HLA in healthy donors. The PCR had 60 Vbeta and 13 Jbeta primers. Generated by immunoSEQ multiplex PCR, the TCRdb table keeps only in-frame clones and is missing some. The table includes roughly 81,000 clones, around 80% detected once. Sample: PBMCs. The receptors were gathered from a man aged 25-40 years in good health and CMV-seronegative.

The chain joins TRBV28 to TRBJ1-1; D unclear. Germline CDR1 and CDR2: MDHEN and SYDVKM. V was cut by 2 bases and J by 10 bases, with 14 bases left in between. This CDR3 contains 13 residues. The CDR3 DNA sequence: TGTGCCAGCAGTTTAAGTGGGCCCCCAGGAGCTTTCTTT. It codes for CASSLSGPPGAFF.

This clone was found once. This chain joins TRBV13 and TRBJ1-1, with D perhaps matching TRBD1 (6 bases). Germline CDR1 and CDR2: PRHDT and FYEKMQ (reference sequence). Trimming removed 3 bases at V and 4 bases at J, with 12 bases between. This CDR3 comprises 14 residues. The CDR3 reads CASSFTGGTTEAFF. CDR3 nucleotide sequence: TGTGCCAGCAGCTTCACGGGGGGCACCACTGAAGCTTTCTTT.

This chain joins TRBV27 and TRBJ2-3; D may be TRBD2 (5 bases). V lost 3 bases, J lost 0 bases, and 7 bases lay in between. CDR1 is MNHEY and CDR2 is SMNVEV in the germline V gene (reference sequence). This CDR3 region has 14 residues. CDR3 loop: CASSFGLSTDTQYF. The CDR3 DNA is TGTGCCAGCAGTTTTGGACTTAGCACAGATACGCAGTATTTT.

The rearrangement joins TRBV4-3 to TRBJ2-3; 8 positions agree with TRBD1. Trimming cost V 0 bases and J 7 bases; bases outside gene matches: 9. Germline values: CDR1 LGHNA, CDR2 YSLEER. This CDR3 region has 16 residues. CDR3 nucleotide sequence: TGCGCCAGCAGCCAAGATGAAGGGACAGGCCACAATACGCAGTATTTT. Translating gives CASSQDEGTGHNTQYF.

V gene TRBV11-3 combines with J gene TRBJ2-7; 7 bases align to TRBD1. Trimming cost V 2 bases and J 7 bases; bases outside gene matches: 2. The CDR3 contains 12 residues. From germline, CDR1 is SGHNT and CDR2 YENEEA. CDR3: CASSLTGEEQYF. The CDR3, as DNA: TGTGCCAGCAGCTTAACAGGGGAGGAGCAGTACTTC.

The CDR3 spells CASRLVDRGSGNTIYF. CDR3 in DNA: TGTGCAAGTCGCTTAGTCGATCGGGGATCTGGAAACACCATATATTTT. The genes are TRBV12-2 and TRBJ1-3. TRBV12-2 is a pseudogene locus. There are 16 residues in the CDR3.

CDR3 amino acids: CASRDRPSEPQHF. The CDR3 bases are TGTGCCAGTAGGGACAGACCCTCCGAGCCCCAGCATTTT. This chain uses TRBV6-5 with TRBJ1-5, with TRBD1 matching over 7 bases. This CDR3 region has 13 residues. CDR1 is MNHEY and CDR2 is SVGAGI in the germline V gene. Trimming cost V 9 bases and J 8 bases; bases outside gene matches: 10.

This rearrangement joins TRBV2 to TRBJ2-5, with 7 bases that match TRBD1. Germline V gene lookup returns CDR1 SNHLY and CDR2 FYNNEI. V shed 7 bases, J shed 3 bases, and the junction held 8 bases outside the gene matches. This CDR3 has 14 residues. The CDR3 protein is CASMGRTGEETQYF. CDR3 DNA: TGTGCCAGCATGGGACGGACAGGCGAAGAGACCCAGTACTTC.

The chain employs TRBV30 and TRBJ2-7; D is unresolved. This CDR3 comprises 11 residues. Germline V CDR1 and CDR2: GTSNPN, SVGIG (reference sequence). V shed 1 base and J shed 12 bases, with 13 bases lying between them. The CDR3 DNA reads TGTGCCTGGAGTGAAGACGCGGTCGTGTACTTC. Translating gives CAWSEDAVVYF.

CDR3 DNA: TGTGCCAGCAGCCCCATCGGGACGGGAGGTTCGAACTATGGCTACACCTTC. Amino acid sequence: CASSPIGTGGSNYGYTF. V and J are TRBV11-2 and TRBJ1-2; possible D gene TRBD1, 5 bases. The ends were cut back, 5 bases at V and 2 bases at J, with 21 bases in the middle. Germline V gene data show CDR1 as SGHAT and CDR2 as FQNNGV. This CDR3 region has 17 residues.

This clone was observed a single time. V and J are TRBV9 and TRBJ2-3; D may be TRBD1 (7 bases). V shed 3 bases and J shed 7 bases, with 33 bases lying between them. The CDR3 covers 20 residues. Germline CDR1 reads SGDLS; CDR2 reads YYNGEE. As DNA, the CDR3 is TGTGCCAGCAGCGCTCCGACTAGTGTGATTGTAGACAGGGTGCAGAATACGCAGTATTTT. This gives the protein CASSAPTSVIVDRVQNTQYF.

The chain combines TRBV7-2 with TRBJ1-2; weak D call: TRBD1 (5 bases). Germline V gives CDR1 SGHTA, CDR2 FQGNSA. V dropped 6 bases and J dropped 3 bases, with 11 bases sitting between them. The length of the CDR3 is 13 residues. In DNA, the CDR3 is TGTGCCAGCAGGGAACCAGGGTACTATGGCTACACCTTC. Amino acid sequence: CASREPGYYGYTF.

The rearrangement links TRBV18 to TRBJ2-7, with 8 bases identical to TRBD2. CDR3 length equals 15 residues. V shed 5 bases and J 2 bases; nucleotides not matched to a gene: 8. CDR1 is KGHSH and CDR2 is LQKENI in the germline V gene. CDR3 in amino acids: CASSSQPRGAYEQYF. The CDR3 nucleotides read TGTGCCAGCTCATCCCAACCGCGGGGGGCCTACGAGCAGTACTTC.